This T cell receptor (beta chain) derives from a study of CD8 T cells in Susac syndrome. Roughly 0.5 to 1 ug RNA was reverse transcribed with random hexamers. A multiplex approach, immunoSEQ multiplex PCR, amplified TCR beta CDR3 across 54 Vbeta and 13 Jbeta. Via MiXCR, TCRdb re-called the immunoSEQ multiplex PCR reads, giving one row per CDR3 protein. The data hold around 80,000 distinct CDR3 sequences, with less than 95% observed a single time. The sample holds a few counts of this clonotype. CDR3 length: 13 amino acids. With 5 bases removed from V and 3 bases from J, the gap between germline ends came to 14 bases. Germline loops: CDR1 SQVTM, CDR2 ANQGSEA.

The source of this sequence is a human donor with Susac syndrome. The V call is TRBV29-1, the J call TRBJ2-7, with D possibly matching TRBD2 (6 bases). Sequencing was carried out using CD8+ T cells from PBMCs. The CDR3, as DNA: TGCAGCGTTCTACCGGGGGACCTCTACGAGCAGTACTTC. This codes for CSVLPGDLYEQYF.